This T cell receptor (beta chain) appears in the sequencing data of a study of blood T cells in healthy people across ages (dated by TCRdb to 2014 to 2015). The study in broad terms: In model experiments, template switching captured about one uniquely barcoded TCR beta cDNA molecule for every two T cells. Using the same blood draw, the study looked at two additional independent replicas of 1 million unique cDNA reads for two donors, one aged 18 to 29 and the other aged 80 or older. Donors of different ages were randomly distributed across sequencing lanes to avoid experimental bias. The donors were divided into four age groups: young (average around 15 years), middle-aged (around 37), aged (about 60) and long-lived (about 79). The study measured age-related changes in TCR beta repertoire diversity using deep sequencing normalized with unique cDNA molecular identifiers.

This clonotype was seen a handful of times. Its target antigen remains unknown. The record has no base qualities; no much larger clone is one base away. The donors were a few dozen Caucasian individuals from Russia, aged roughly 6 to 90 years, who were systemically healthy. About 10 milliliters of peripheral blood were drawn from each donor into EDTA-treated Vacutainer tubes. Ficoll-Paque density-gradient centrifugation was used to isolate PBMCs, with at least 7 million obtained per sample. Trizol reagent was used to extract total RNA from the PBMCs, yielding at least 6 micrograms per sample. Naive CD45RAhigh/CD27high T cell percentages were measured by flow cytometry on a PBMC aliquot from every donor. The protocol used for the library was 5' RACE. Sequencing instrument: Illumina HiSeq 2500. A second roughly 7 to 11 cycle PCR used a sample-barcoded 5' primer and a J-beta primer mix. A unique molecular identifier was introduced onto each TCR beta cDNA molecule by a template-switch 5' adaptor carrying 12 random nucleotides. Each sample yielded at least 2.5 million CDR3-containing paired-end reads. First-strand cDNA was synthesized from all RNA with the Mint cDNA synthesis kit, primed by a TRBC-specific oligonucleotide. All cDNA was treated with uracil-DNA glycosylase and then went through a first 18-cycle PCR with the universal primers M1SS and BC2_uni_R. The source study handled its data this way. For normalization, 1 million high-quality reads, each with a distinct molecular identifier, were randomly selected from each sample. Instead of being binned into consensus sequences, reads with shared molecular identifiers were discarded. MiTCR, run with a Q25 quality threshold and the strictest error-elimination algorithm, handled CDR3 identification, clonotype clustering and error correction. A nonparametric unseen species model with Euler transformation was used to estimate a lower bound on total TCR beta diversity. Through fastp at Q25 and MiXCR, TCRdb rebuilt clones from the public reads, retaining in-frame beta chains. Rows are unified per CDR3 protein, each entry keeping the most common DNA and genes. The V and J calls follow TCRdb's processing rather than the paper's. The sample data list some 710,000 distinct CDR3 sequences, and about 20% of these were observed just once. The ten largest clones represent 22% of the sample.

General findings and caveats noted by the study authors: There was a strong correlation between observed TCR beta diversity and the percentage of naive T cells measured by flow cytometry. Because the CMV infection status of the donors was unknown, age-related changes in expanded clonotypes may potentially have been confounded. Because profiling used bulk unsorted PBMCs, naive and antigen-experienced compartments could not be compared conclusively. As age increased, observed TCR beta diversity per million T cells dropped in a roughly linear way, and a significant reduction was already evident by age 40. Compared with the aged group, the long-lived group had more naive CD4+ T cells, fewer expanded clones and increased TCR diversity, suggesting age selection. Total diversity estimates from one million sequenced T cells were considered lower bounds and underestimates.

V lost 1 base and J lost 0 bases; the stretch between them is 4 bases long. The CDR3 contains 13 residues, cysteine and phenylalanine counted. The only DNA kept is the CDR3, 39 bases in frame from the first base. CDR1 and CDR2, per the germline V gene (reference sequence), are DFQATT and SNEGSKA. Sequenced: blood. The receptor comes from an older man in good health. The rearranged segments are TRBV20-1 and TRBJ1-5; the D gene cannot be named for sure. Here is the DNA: TGCAGTGCTAGAGTCGCTAGCAATCAGCCCCAGCATTTT. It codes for CSARVASNQPQHF.